These 14 T cell receptor beta chains share one sample of origin, sequenced in a study of shared clonotypes between healthy human individuals. TCRdb keeps only in-frame clones here, not all; method: immunoSEQ multiplex PCR. Seen here are 2.3 million or so clones, 85% to 95% observed once, and the top ten hold 0.39%. Sample: naive CD4+ T cells from PBMCs. Subset described: CD45RA+ positively selected. The receptors were sampled from a man between 18 and 35 years old in good health. Some clones in this sample may be carry-over from other donors' samples.

Comment on this clone: Additional DNA sequences in this sample encode the identical CDR3. The V and J genes are TRBV10-1 and TRBJ2-5; D is perhaps TRBD2 (6 bases). The V end was cut by 0 bases, the J end by 1 base, with 9 bases between. The CDR3 has 15 amino acids. Germline V lookup: CDR1 WNHNN, CDR2 SYGVQD (reference sequence). The CDR3 DNA reads as TGCGCCAGCAGTGAGTCCAGCGGGCCCCAAGAGACCCAGTACTTC. Protein product: CASSESSGPQETQYF.

The chain couples TRBV9 to TRBJ1-1, with D maybe TRBD1 (5 bases). Looked up from germline, CDR1 is SGDLS and CDR2 is YYNGEE. Trimming shortened V by 0 bases and J by 4 bases, and 13 bases separated the two germline ends. CDR3 length: 15 residues. The CDR3 here is CASSVAPTQGTEAFF. CDR3 DNA sequence: TGTGCCAGCAGCGTAGCACCGACCCAGGGCACTGAAGCTTTCTTT.

The chain is built from TRBV18 and TRBJ2-3; 11 bases line up with TRBD2. The CDR3 spans 18 residues. With V trimmed by 0 bases and J by 0 bases, 5 bases remained unmatched. CDR1 and CDR2 (germline): KGHSH, LQKENI. The CDR3 DNA is TGTGCCAGCTCACCACCGCTAGCGGGAGGATCGAGCACAGATACGCAGTATTTT. It translates to CASSPPLAGGSSTDTQYF.

This sequence joins TRBV28 and TRBJ2-1, with TRBD1 matching over 11 bases. Germline-derived CDR1 and CDR2 are MDHEN and SYDVKM. There are 22 residues in the CDR3. Trimming removed 6 bases from V and 0 bases from J; junction bases left unmatched: 22. CDR3 sequence reads: CASRPRWTGGTSHASSYNEQFF. The CDR3 bases are TGTGCCAGCAGACCTCGTTGGACAGGGGGCACCAGCCACGCTAGCTCCTACAATGAGCAGTTCTTC.

The J gene is TRBJ1-2, the V gene TRBV6-6; the D is unclear. The V gene's germline CDR1 is MNHNY and CDR2 SVGAGI (reference sequence). This CDR3 has 13 residues. Trimming took 2 bases from V and 1 from J, leaving 5 bases between them. CDR3 loop: CASSYEVNYGYTF. The CDR3 coding sequence is TGTGCCAGCAGTTACGAGGTTAACTATGGCTACACCTTC.

This clone appeared once. The J gene is TRBJ1-2, the V gene TRBV5-5, with D unresolved. Trimming pared 3 bases from V and 4 bases from J, leaving 7 bases between. This CDR3 has 12 residues. Germline V CDR1 and CDR2: SGHKS, YYEKEE (reference sequence). The CDR3 protein is CASSYNSYGYTF. The CDR3 coding sequence is TGTGCCAGCAGCTACAACAGCTATGGCTACACCTTC.

The J gene is TRBJ2-5, the V gene TRBV5-1, with TRBD1 matching over 8 bases. CDR3 length equals 15 residues. Germline V gives CDR1 SGHRS, CDR2 YFSETQ. The trim removed 0 bases at V and 5 bases at J, leaving 6 bases unmatched. The CDR3 nucleotides are TGCGCCAGCAGCTTGGATGCAGGGGGCTTGGAGACCCAGTACTTC. Protein sequence: CASSLDAGGLETQYF.

The rearrangement links TRBV4-3 to TRBJ2-7; D possibly corresponds to TRBD1 (7 bases). The CDR3 loop spans 16 amino acids. CDR1 is LGHNA, CDR2 YSLEER, per germline. V was shortened by 0 bases and J by 9 bases, with 21 bases between the two germline ends. This chain's CDR3 is CASSQDNLAGGSGQYF. The CDR3 region has the DNA TGCGCCAGCAGCCAAGATAATCTGGCAGGGGGGAGCGGGCAGTACTTC.

The sample holds one count of this clone. The chain joins TRBV27 to TRBJ2-5; 7 nucleotides line up with TRBD2. The V segment lost 5 bases and the J segment 6 bases; nucleotides outside the gene matches: 6. The V gene's germline CDR1 is MNHEY and CDR2 SMNVEV (reference sequence). The CDR3 length is 13 residues. The CDR3 is CASSNGRGKTQYF. The CDR3 DNA reads TGTGCCAGCAGTAATGGGAGGGGAAAGACCCAGTACTTC.

This sequence joins TRBV30 and TRBJ1-2, with 7 positions matching TRBD1. The length of the CDR3 is 15 residues. CDR1 is GTSNPN and CDR2 is SVGIG in the germline V gene (reference sequence). Unmatched junction bases numbered 7, after V lost 1 base and J lost 2 bases. DNA for the CDR3: TGTGCCTGGAGTGCGCAGACAGGGCAAAACTATGGCTACACCTTC. It yields the protein CAWSAQTGQNYGYTF.

The chain uses TRBV7-2 and TRBJ1-1; 11 bases fit TRBD1. This CDR3 comprises 16 residues. The J segment lost 11 bases and the V segment lost 0 bases, leaving 11 bases of the junction unmatched. From germline, CDR1 is SGHTA and CDR2 FQGNSA. CDR3 sequence: CASSLANGQGAVRAFF. CDR3 nucleotide sequence: TGTGCCAGCAGCTTAGCGAACGGACAGGGGGCGGTTAGGGCTTTCTTT.

The chain carries TRBV28 and TRBJ1-1; TRBD1 matches 11 bases. Germline V CDR1 and CDR2: MDHEN, SYDVKM. The CDR3 length is 15 residues. V dropped 5 bases and J dropped 6; count of bases not matched to a gene: 8. The CDR3 DNA follows: TGTGCCAGCAGTACCCATGGGACAGGGGGGGCTGAAGCTTTCTTT. Translated, it gives CASSTHGTGGAEAFF.

This clone appeared a single time. The V and J genes are TRBV27 and TRBJ2-5, with D maybe TRBD2 (7 bases). V was shortened by 9 bases and J by 5 bases, with 13 bases between the two germline ends. This CDR3 spans 12 amino acids. Looked up from germline, CDR1 is MNHEY and CDR2 is SMNVEV (reference sequence). The CDR3 coding sequence is TGTGCCAGTAGGAGGGGGGGGGAGACCCAGTACTTC. Translation: CASRRGGETQYF.

The rearrangement links TRBV5-1 to TRBJ2-2; the D gene is possibly TRBD1 (5 bases). CDR3 length equals 14 residues. Germline values: CDR1 SGHRS, CDR2 YFSETQ. Trimming cost V 1 base and J 4 bases, with 8 bases left between them. The chain's CDR3 is CASSLPTGTGELFF. CDR3 bases: TGCGCCAGCAGCTTGCCTACAGGCACCGGGGAGCTGTTTTTT.